This T cell receptor (beta chain) is drawn from a study of type 1 regulatory T cells. Study details: This in vitro CD4 product, T-allo10, is enriched for Tr1 cells and alloantigen-specific.

Via MiXCR, TCRdb re-called the reads, giving one row per CDR3 protein. The sample consists of 63,000 or so distinct CDR3 sequences, approximately 47% of them appearing once. The CDR3 has 15 residues. Trimming removed 4 bases from V and 4 bases from J; junction bases left unmatched: 6. CDR1 and CDR2 (germline): KGHSH, LQKENI. Details on this clonotype: Antigen specificity is unknown.

Study outcomes and limitations: Type 1 regulatory T cells had a more restricted TCR repertoire than non-type 1 regulatory T cells.

The V and J genes are TRBV18 and TRBJ2-7; TRBD2 aligns across 11 bases. The sequencing input was cultured non-Tr1 T cells, either the whole culture or a sorted T cell fraction (not recorded which). This TCR derives from a human donor in good health. Written as DNA, the CDR3 is TGTGCCAGCTCACAAACCGGGACTAGCGGATACGAGCAGTACTTC. Its translation: CASSQTGTSGYEQYF.